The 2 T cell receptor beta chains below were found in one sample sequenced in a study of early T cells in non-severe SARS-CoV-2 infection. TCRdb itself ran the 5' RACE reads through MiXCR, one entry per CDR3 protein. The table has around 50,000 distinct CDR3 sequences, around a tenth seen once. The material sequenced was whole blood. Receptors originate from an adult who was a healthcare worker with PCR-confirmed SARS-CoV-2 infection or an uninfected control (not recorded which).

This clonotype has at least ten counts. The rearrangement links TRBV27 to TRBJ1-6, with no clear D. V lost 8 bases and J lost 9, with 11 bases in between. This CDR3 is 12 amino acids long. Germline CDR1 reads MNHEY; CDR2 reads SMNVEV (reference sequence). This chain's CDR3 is CASSTRPSPLHF. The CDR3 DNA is TGTGCCAGCTCAACCCGGCCTTCACCCCTCCACTTT.

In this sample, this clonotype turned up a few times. The CDR3 region is CSVGAMTGVSYEQYF. The DNA of the CDR3 is TGCAGCGTCGGCGCCATGACAGGGGTCTCCTACGAGCAGTACTTC. This chain connects TRBV29-1 to TRBJ2-7; 8 bases map to TRBD1. Germline V gives CDR1 SQVTM, CDR2 ANQGSEA. This CDR3 region has 15 residues. Trimming removed 6 bases from V and 0 bases from J; junction bases left unmatched: 10.